Presented here are 22 T cell receptor delta chains from one specimen sequenced in a study of gamma-delta chains in newborns, infants, children. TCRdb re-processed the reads using CATT. There are 10,000 to 14,000 delta-chain clones in the sample; about 8.6% occur only once, and less than 4% lies in the top ten. The sample comprised blood. These receptors came from a child who was a newborn, infant or young child, either healthy, febrile or measles-vaccinated (not recorded which).

This clone has only a few counts. This chain uses TRDV1 with TRDJ1; 11 bases match TRDD3. Per germline, CDR1 TSWWSYY and CDR2 QGS. V shed 0 bases, J shed 0 bases, and the junction held 9 bases outside the gene matches. This CDR3 contains 19 residues. CDR3 loop: CALGELWGIRGVYTDKLIF. In DNA, the CDR3 is TGTGCTCTTGGGGAACTATGGGGGATACGGGGGGTATACACCGATAAACTCATCTTT.

This clone occurred a few times. The chain employs TRDV2 and TRDJ3; 7 bases line up with TRDD3. Germline lookup yields CDR1 GEAIGNYY and CDR2 EKD. The trim removed 1 base at V and 0 bases at J, leaving 5 bases unmatched. CDR3 size: 18 residues. In DNA, the CDR3 is TGTGCCTGTGACACAATGGGGGACGTCTCCTGGGACACCCGACAGATGTTTTTC. Its translation is CACDTMGDVSWDTRQMFF.

This clone is labeled as medium-sized. The sample holds other DNA sequences that translate to the same CDR3. This rearrangement joins TRDV2 to TRDJ3, with 8 bases aligning to TRDD3. The CDR3 is 17 residues long. CDR1 and CDR2 from the germline V gene are GEAIGNYY and EKD. V was clipped by 3 bases and J by 0 bases; unmatched bases: 3. The CDR3 here is CACDSTGGSWDTRQMFF. The CDR3 DNA is TGTGCCTGTGACTCTACTGGGGGCTCCTGGGACACCCGACAGATGTTTTTC.

The V and J genes are TRDV2 and TRDJ3; D is unclear. The V gene lost 0 bases and the J gene lost 1 base, with 12 bases spanning the gap. The germline CDR1 and CDR2 sequences are GEAIGNYY and EKD. This CDR3 has 18 residues. The CDR3 sequence: CACDTGSGLSWDTRQMFF. The CDR3 nucleotides are TGTGCCTGTGACACCGGAAGTGGTTTATCCTGGGACACCCGACAGATGTTTTTC.

There are a few counts of this clone. Since a much larger clone is just one base distant, this may be a read error. The chain joins TRDV2 to TRDJ3, with 11 nucleotides matching TRDD3. CDR1 and CDR2 (germline): GEAIGNYY, EKD. J gave up 2 bases and V 0 bases, and 2 bases lay outside the gene matches. The CDR3 runs 18 residues. CDR3 DNA sequence: TGTGCCTGTGACACCGCTGGGGGATACCCCTGGGACACCCGACAGATGTTTTTC. Translated, it gives CACDTAGGYPWDTRQMFF.

By proportion, this clone is medium-sized. Other DNA sequences in the same sample also yield this CDR3. The V gene is TRDV2, the J gene TRDJ1, with 7 bases matching TRDD3. The CDR3 runs 14 residues. Unmatched junction bases numbered 3, after V lost 0 bases and J lost 3 bases. Per the germline V gene, CDR1 is GEAIGNYY and CDR2 is EKD. The CDR3 reads CACDTLLGPDKLIF. The CDR3 DNA is TGTGCCTGTGACACCCTACTGGGGCCCGATAAACTCATCTTT.

This clone occurred a few times. The chain combines TRDV2 with TRDJ1; D not resolved. With 0 bases removed from V and 11 bases from J, the gap between germline ends came to 30 bases. The CDR3 is 18 amino acids. Germline CDR1 reads GEAIGNYY; CDR2 reads EKD. As DNA, the CDR3 is TGTGCCTGTGACACCGTAGGCCTCAACGTACCTGTCCGGACCCCTCTCATCTTT. This encodes CACDTVGLNVPVRTPLIF.

This clone was picked up a small number of times. V is TRDV2 and J is TRDJ3; possibly TRDD2 for D (5 bases). Germline V gene sequence: CDR1 GEAIGNYY, CDR2 EKD. V was cut by 0 bases and J by 0 bases, with 17 bases left in between. The CDR3 totals 20 residues. This chain's CDR3 is CACDTAQGLPSSWDTRQMFF. The CDR3 DNA sequence: TGTGCCTGTGACACCGCACAAGGCCTACCGAGCTCCTGGGACACCCGACAGATGTTTTTC.

This clone was seen a handful of times. The rearrangement links TRDV2 to TRDJ1; TRDD3 aligns across 9 bases. There are 18 residues in the CDR3. After removal of 3 bases from V and 0 bases from J, the junction contained 13 bases not matched to a gene. Germline V gene data show CDR1 as GEAIGNYY and CDR2 as EKD. The CDR3, as DNA: TGTGCCTGTGACCCCTTGACTGGGGGAGCCCTGTACACCGATAAACTCATCTTT. Encoded protein: CACDPLTGGALYTDKLIF.

This rearrangement joins TRDV1 to TRDJ1, with a possible D match to TRDD2 (8 bases). The CDR3 covers 22 residues. V lost 3 bases and J 3 bases, leaving 35 bases between the germline ends. Germline CDR1 TSWWSYY, CDR2 QGS. CDR3 sequence: CALGDRFLLGLGAPTFADKLIF. CDR3 DNA sequence: TGTGCTCTTGGGGACCGCTTCCTACTGGGGCTGGGGGCCCCTACCTTCGCCGATAAACTCATCTTT.

This rearrangement joins TRDV2 to TRDJ1; 9 bases match TRDD3. The V gene's germline CDR1 is GEAIGNYY and CDR2 EKD. V gave up 2 bases and J gave up 2 bases; unmatched junction bases: 5. This CDR3 has 15 residues. The CDR3: CACDKLGEETDKLIF. The CDR3 nucleotides read TGTGCCTGTGACAAACTGGGGGAGGAGACCGATAAACTCATCTTT.

This clone was counted a few times. Within the sample, other DNA sequences also encode this same CDR3. The rearrangement uses TRDV2 and TRDJ1; 7 nucleotides line up with TRDD3. Germline CDR1 and CDR2: GEAIGNYY and EKD. This CDR3 comprises 14 residues. After removal of 7 bases from V and 0 bases from J, the junction contained 7 bases not matched to a gene. As DNA, the CDR3 is TGTGCCTGCGACCCTCTGGGGGACACCGATAAACTCATCTTT. The encoded protein is CACDPLGDTDKLIF.

On this clone: With a much larger clone just one base away, this may be a read error. The sample holds other DNA sequences that translate to the same CDR3. The chain carries TRDV2 and TRDJ1; 8 bases are shared with TRDD3. Germline V CDR1 and CDR2: GEAIGNYY, EKD. CDR3 length: 14 amino acids. The V gene end was trimmed by 3 bases and the J gene end by 0 bases; junction bases not matched to a gene: 2. The DNA of the CDR3 is TGTGCCTGTGACCAACTGGGGGACACCGATAAACTCATCTTT. Residues: CACDQLGDTDKLIF.

The table lists this clone with a few counts. The chain joins TRDV2 to TRDJ1, with D maybe TRDD3 (6 bases). There are 15 residues in the CDR3. V lost 3 bases, J lost 0 bases, and 13 bases lay in between. CDR1 and CDR2 (germline): GEAIGNYY, EKD. CDR3 residues: CACDAVGGYTDKLIF. The CDR3 region has the DNA TGTGCCTGTGACGCCGTTGGGGGGTACACCGATAAACTCATCTTT.

This clone occurred a few times. The chain is built from TRDV1 and TRDJ1, with 7 positions matching TRDD3. Germline V gene sequence: CDR1 TSWWSYY, CDR2 QGS. The CDR3 runs to 19 residues. J was trimmed by 0 bases and V by 6 bases; bases with no gene match: 19. CDR3 loop: CALGLGDCNVLGYTDKLIF. CDR3 DNA sequence: TGTGCTCTTGGCCTCGGAGATTGTAATGTACTGGGGTACACCGATAAACTCATCTTT.

The rearrangement uses TRDV2 and TRDJ1; 7 nucleotides agree with TRDD3. The length of the CDR3 is 18 residues. Germline values: CDR1 GEAIGNYY, CDR2 EKD. With V trimmed by 1 base and J by 0 bases, 13 bases remained unmatched. This chain's CDR3 is CACDTISTGVEYTDKLIF. Written as DNA, the CDR3 is TGTGCCTGTGACACTATAAGTACTGGGGTCGAGTACACCGATAAACTCATCTTT.

The V gene went uncalled, while the J gene is TRDJ1; TRDD3 reflects the table's D call only, with no check against the DNA. The CDR3 consists of 21 residues. CDR3 coding DNA: TGTGCAGCAGTCCCCCGCTGGCGAGTAGCCTCACTGGGGGATATCTCCGATAAACTCATCTTT. It is translated as CAAVPRWRVASLGDISDKLIF.

DNA for the CDR3: TGTGCCTGTGACACCTTACTGGGGGATACGCCGACCGACCGCACCGATAAACTCATCTTT. This codes for CACDTLLGDTPTDRTDKLIF. This chain connects TRDV2 to TRDJ1, with 13 positions matching TRDD3. The CDR3 totals 20 residues. Per the germline V gene, CDR1 is GEAIGNYY and CDR2 is EKD. Unmatched junction bases numbered 13, after V lost 0 bases and J lost 1 base.

The V gene is TRDV2, the J gene TRDJ1; 12 bases map to TRDD3. J gave up 4 bases and V 0 bases, and 17 bases lay outside the gene matches. The CDR3 has 20 residues. From germline, CDR1 is GEAIGNYY and CDR2 EKD. The CDR3 nucleotides are TGTGCCTGTGACACCGTAGGTCGTACTGGGGGATACTTTATTGGCGATAAACTCATCTTT. Protein sequence: CACDTVGRTGGYFIGDKLIF.

This clone appeared a few times. CDR3 protein: CACDTVGDRGLYIDKLIF. For the CDR3, the DNA is TGTGCCTGTGACACCGTGGGGGATAGAGGCCTGTACATCGATAAACTCATCTTT. This chain connects TRDV2 to TRDJ1, with 9 bases lining up with TRDD3. This CDR3 spans 18 amino acids. Germline CDR1 is GEAIGNYY and CDR2 is EKD. Losses at the gene ends were 0 bases for V and 4 bases for J; bases not matched to a gene: 14.

The V gene was left uncalled, and the J gene is TRDJ1; TRDD3, the D gene given by the table, was not confirmed from the DNA. This CDR3 has 17 amino acids. This chain's CDR3 is CACDSVDGLRFTDKLIF. Written as DNA, the CDR3 is TGTGCCTGTGACTCAGTGGACGGACTGCGGTTCACCGATAAACTCATCTTT.

Comments on this clone: The sample contains more than one DNA sequence encoding this CDR3. The rearrangement uses TRDV2 and TRDJ1, with 13 bases fitting TRDD3. The CDR3 runs to 15 residues. Germline assignment: CDR1 GEAIGNYY and CDR2 EKD. Trimming cost V 3 bases and J 1 base; bases outside gene matches: 1. The CDR3 DNA sequence: TGTGCCTGTGACTACTGGGGGATACGCACCGATAAACTCATCTTT. It yields the protein CACDYWGIRTDKLIF.